Each of the 17 T cell receptor beta chains below was sequenced from the same sample in a study of identical twins. One entry per CDR3 protein, called by TCRdb with MiXCR from the 5' RACE reads. The repertoire holds about 520,000 distinct CDR3 sequences, about 20% seen once, with about 0.93% in the top ten. The same sample was also used in a study of T cells expressing NK-cell markers.

Material for sequencing was CD4+ T cells sorted from blood. The receptors here all came from a woman under 30 in good health.

The genes are TRBV11-3 and TRBJ2-7; unclear D gene. This CDR3 is built from 12 residues. The ends were cut back, 8 bases at V and 4 bases at J, with 12 bases in the middle. In germline, CDR1 is SGHNT, CDR2 YENEEA. The CDR3 DNA sequence: TGTGCCAGCGGAAAGGGATCGTACGAGCAGTACTTC. As protein: CASGKGSYEQYF.

This clonotype was observed at least ten times. This chain uses TRBV5-6 with TRBJ1-2; TRBD1 matches 8 bases. CDR3 length: 13 residues. The germline CDR1 and CDR2 sequences are SGHDT and YYEEEE. The V segment lost 4 bases and the J segment 4 bases; nucleotides outside the gene matches: 3. The CDR3 bases are TGTGCCAGCAGCGGACAGGGCGTCTATGGCTACACCTTC. Translation gives CASSGQGVYGYTF. The entire variable domain, with the rest obtained from reference TRBV5-6 and TRBJ1-2, is as follows: DAGVTQSPTHLIKTRGQQVTLRCSPKSGHDTVSWYQQALGQGPQFIFQYYEEEERQRGNFPDRFSGHQFPNYSSELNVNALLLGDSALYLCASSGQGVYGYTFGSGTRLTVV.

This chain uses TRBV20-1 with TRBJ2-7; tentatively, D is TRBD2 (5 bases). The CDR3 runs 12 residues. From germline, CDR1 is DFQATT and CDR2 SNEGSKA (reference sequence). V was pared by 5 bases and J by 3 bases, with 11 bases between. CDR3 coding DNA: TGCAGTGCTGAGGGAGTCAACTACGAGCAGTACTTC. Its protein is CSAEGVNYEQYF.

V is TRBV7-2 and J is TRBJ2-5; 9 nucleotides agree with TRBD2. Trimming cost V 3 bases and J 5 bases; bases outside gene matches: 7. The CDR3 runs to 15 residues. Germline V CDR1 and CDR2: SGHTA, FQGNSA. The CDR3 DNA sequence: TGTGCCAGCAGCTTTAGCGGGAGCGCGGGGGAGACCCAGTACTTC. Amino acids: CASSFSGSAGETQYF.

In this sample, this clonotype turned up a few times. CDR3 in DNA: TGCAGTGCTAGGTCAGGGAACGATCAGCCCCAGCATTTT. This codes for CSARSGNDQPQHF. The genes are TRBV20-1 and TRBJ1-5; D possibly corresponds to TRBD1 (5 bases). V lost 3 bases and J 5 bases, leaving 11 bases between the germline ends. Per the germline V gene, CDR1 is DFQATT and CDR2 is SNEGSKA (reference sequence). CDR3 length: 13 residues.

In its sample, this clonotype was seen a few times. The genes are TRBV29-1 and TRBJ1-1; D not resolved. V shed 7 bases and J shed 3 bases, with 9 bases lying between them. Germline lookup yields CDR1 SQVTM and CDR2 ANQGSEA. The CDR3 has 11 amino acids. CDR3 sequence: CSGQEYTEAFF. In DNA form, the CDR3 reads TGCAGCGGGCAGGAGTACACTGAAGCTTTCTTT.

J is TRBJ2-5 and V is TRBV4-2; possible D gene TRBD2, 7 bases. The CDR3 length is 16 residues. Trimming removed 0 bases at V and 1 base at J, with 12 bases between. In germline, CDR1 is LGHNA, CDR2 YNFKEQ. Here the CDR3 DNA reads TGTGCCAGCAGCCAAGATTATCGGGGGGCCCAAGAGACCCAGTACTTC. Protein: CASSQDYRGAQETQYF.

The V and J genes are TRBV7-9 and TRBJ2-4; maybe TRBD2 (6 bases). Germline V CDR1 and CDR2: SEHNR, FQNEAQ (reference sequence). Trimming took 1 base from V and 2 from J, leaving 12 bases between them. There are 16 residues in the CDR3. CDR3 sequence (DNA): TGTGCCAGCAGCTTAGGGCAGGGAGGAACCAAAAACATTCAGTACTTC. Translated, it gives CASSLGQGGTKNIQYF.

This clonotype appeared a few times. This chain connects TRBV4-1 to TRBJ2-1, with a weak D call TRBD2 (6 bases). Trimming stripped 4 bases from V and 14 bases from J, with 21 bases between. CDR3 length equals 14 residues. Germline V gene sequence: CDR1 MGHRA, CDR2 YSYEKL. The CDR3 sequence: CASSPTRGGIGEFF. CDR3 nucleotides: TGCGCCAGCAGCCCAACGAGAGGCGGGATAGGAGAGTTCTTC.

The chain employs TRBV18 and TRBJ2-1, with TRBD1 matching 10 bases. This CDR3 has 17 amino acids. The V gene's germline CDR1 is KGHSH and CDR2 LQKENI. V was pared by 4 bases and J by 6 bases, with 12 bases of the junction left unmatched. The CDR3 here is CASSLRAGTGDGNEQFF. CDR3 DNA sequence: TGTGCCAGCTCACTTCGCGCCGGGACAGGGGATGGCAATGAGCAGTTCTTC. Supplemented by reference TRBV18 and TRBJ2-1, the full variable domain reads NAGVMQNPRHLVRRRGQEARLRCSPMKGHSHVYWYRQLPEEGLKFMVYLQKENIIDESGMPKERFSAEFPKEGPSILRIQQVVRGDSAAYFCASSLRAGTGDGNEQFFGPGTRLTVL.

V gene TRBV10-3 combines with J gene TRBJ2-2; D could derive from TRBD1 or TRBD2 (5 bases each). V lost 0 bases, J lost 4 bases, and 12 bases lay in between. This CDR3 is 16 amino acids long. Germline-derived CDR1 and CDR2 are ENHRY and SYGVKD. CDR3 sequence (DNA): TGTGCCATCAGTGAGTCAGGAGCAGGGAGCACCGGGGAGCTGTTTTTT. The encoded protein is CAISESGAGSTGELFF.

This clonotype was detected a few times. V usage is TRBV20-1 and J usage is TRBJ2-1, with D possibly TRBD2 on 5 matching bases. Trimming removed 3 bases at V and 6 bases at J, with 15 bases between. CDR3 length equals 14 residues. Germline CDR1 DFQATT, CDR2 SNEGSKA (reference sequence). CDR3 amino acids: CSASKVSAINEQFF. CDR3 nucleotide sequence: TGCAGTGCTAGTAAGGTTAGCGCCATCAATGAGCAGTTCTTC.

This clonotype was counted between two and nine times. V usage is TRBV9 and J usage is TRBJ2-7; TRBD1 agrees at 9 bases. This CDR3 has 15 amino acids. V gave up 2 bases and J gave up 2 bases; unmatched junction bases: 5. Germline V gives CDR1 SGDLS, CDR2 YYNGEE. In nucleotides, the CDR3 is TGTGCCAGCAGCGTGTCGGGGACAGGGACCTACGAGCAGTACTTC. Residues: CASSVSGTGTYEQYF.

The genes are TRBV6-1 and TRBJ2-1; D is unresolved. The germline V and J ends were trimmed by 11 bases and 2 bases, with 13 bases remaining between them. Per the germline V gene, CDR1 is MNHNS and CDR2 is SASEGT. The CDR3 sequence is 13 residues long. The CDR3 here is CAGSTGAYNEQFF. CDR3 DNA sequence: TGTGCCGGCTCCACTGGGGCCTACAATGAGCAGTTCTTC.

This clonotype was observed a few times. The chain combines TRBV5-1 with TRBJ1-6; TRBD1 matches 10 bases. CDR3 length equals 15 residues. J was trimmed by 8 bases and V by 2 bases; bases with no gene match: 4. Germline CDR1 and CDR2: SGHRS and YFSETQ. CDR3 DNA sequence: TGCGCCAGCAGCTTTTTCGGACAGGGGGATTCACCCCTCCACTTT. Amino acids: CASSFFGQGDSPLHF.

V gene TRBV7-9 combines with J gene TRBJ2-7; tentatively, D is TRBD2 (5 bases). The length of the CDR3 is 13 residues. Trimming took 0 bases from V and 13 from J, leaving 16 bases between them. Germline CDR1 SEHNR, CDR2 FQNEAQ (reference sequence). CDR3 sequence reads: CASSLAMGDFIYF. Written as DNA, the CDR3 is TGTGCCAGCAGCTTAGCTATGGGAGACTTCATCTACTTC.

In this sample, this clonotype turned up a few times. The chain combines TRBV7-3 with TRBJ2-6, with no clear D. V dropped 0 bases and J dropped 3 bases, with 9 bases sitting between them. Germline V gene sequence: CDR1 SGHTA, CDR2 FQGTGA. CDR3 length: 16 residues. In DNA, the CDR3 is TGTGCCAGCAGCTTAACCGGCGAGTTTGGGGCCAACGTCCTGACTTTC. Translating gives CASSLTGEFGANVLTF.